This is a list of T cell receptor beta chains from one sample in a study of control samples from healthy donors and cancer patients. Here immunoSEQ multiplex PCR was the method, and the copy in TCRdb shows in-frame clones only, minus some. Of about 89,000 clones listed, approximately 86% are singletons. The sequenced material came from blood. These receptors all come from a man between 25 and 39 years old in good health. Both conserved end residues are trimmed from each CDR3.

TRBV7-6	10	ASSIGAGEQF
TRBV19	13	ASTLGSGGAREQF
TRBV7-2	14	ASSLAGTTGANVLT
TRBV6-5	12	ASRMGTVGQPQH
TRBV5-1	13	ASSDRTGGPNEQF
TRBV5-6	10	ASSLAAYEQY
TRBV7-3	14	ASSLDGGAKASEAF
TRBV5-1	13	ASSFIGASGNTIY
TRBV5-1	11	ASSLGGYQPQH
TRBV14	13	ASSRGQVYTGELF
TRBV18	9	ASSTTDTQY
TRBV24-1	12	ASRGPTNTGELF
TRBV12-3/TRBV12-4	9	ASSLRETQY
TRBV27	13	ASAPGTGRNQPQH
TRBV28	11	ASSLISGGGYT
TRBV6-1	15	ASSDKRWTGSRNEQF
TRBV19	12	ASSIAAGGYGYT
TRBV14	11	ASSRQGWGGYT
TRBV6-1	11	ASSEASPDTQY
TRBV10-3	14	AIRSQLDSSGNTIY
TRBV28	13	ASSSRQGPSYGYT
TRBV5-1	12	ASSLGAAQETQY
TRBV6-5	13	ASTLSGLWEGEAF
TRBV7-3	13	ASSVDRAGANVLT
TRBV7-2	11	ASSNPVQETQY
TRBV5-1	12	ASSFTSATDTQY
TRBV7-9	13	ASSTELGLNYGYT
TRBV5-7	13	ASSWGQGSGNTIY
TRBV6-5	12	ASSNTGSYNEQF